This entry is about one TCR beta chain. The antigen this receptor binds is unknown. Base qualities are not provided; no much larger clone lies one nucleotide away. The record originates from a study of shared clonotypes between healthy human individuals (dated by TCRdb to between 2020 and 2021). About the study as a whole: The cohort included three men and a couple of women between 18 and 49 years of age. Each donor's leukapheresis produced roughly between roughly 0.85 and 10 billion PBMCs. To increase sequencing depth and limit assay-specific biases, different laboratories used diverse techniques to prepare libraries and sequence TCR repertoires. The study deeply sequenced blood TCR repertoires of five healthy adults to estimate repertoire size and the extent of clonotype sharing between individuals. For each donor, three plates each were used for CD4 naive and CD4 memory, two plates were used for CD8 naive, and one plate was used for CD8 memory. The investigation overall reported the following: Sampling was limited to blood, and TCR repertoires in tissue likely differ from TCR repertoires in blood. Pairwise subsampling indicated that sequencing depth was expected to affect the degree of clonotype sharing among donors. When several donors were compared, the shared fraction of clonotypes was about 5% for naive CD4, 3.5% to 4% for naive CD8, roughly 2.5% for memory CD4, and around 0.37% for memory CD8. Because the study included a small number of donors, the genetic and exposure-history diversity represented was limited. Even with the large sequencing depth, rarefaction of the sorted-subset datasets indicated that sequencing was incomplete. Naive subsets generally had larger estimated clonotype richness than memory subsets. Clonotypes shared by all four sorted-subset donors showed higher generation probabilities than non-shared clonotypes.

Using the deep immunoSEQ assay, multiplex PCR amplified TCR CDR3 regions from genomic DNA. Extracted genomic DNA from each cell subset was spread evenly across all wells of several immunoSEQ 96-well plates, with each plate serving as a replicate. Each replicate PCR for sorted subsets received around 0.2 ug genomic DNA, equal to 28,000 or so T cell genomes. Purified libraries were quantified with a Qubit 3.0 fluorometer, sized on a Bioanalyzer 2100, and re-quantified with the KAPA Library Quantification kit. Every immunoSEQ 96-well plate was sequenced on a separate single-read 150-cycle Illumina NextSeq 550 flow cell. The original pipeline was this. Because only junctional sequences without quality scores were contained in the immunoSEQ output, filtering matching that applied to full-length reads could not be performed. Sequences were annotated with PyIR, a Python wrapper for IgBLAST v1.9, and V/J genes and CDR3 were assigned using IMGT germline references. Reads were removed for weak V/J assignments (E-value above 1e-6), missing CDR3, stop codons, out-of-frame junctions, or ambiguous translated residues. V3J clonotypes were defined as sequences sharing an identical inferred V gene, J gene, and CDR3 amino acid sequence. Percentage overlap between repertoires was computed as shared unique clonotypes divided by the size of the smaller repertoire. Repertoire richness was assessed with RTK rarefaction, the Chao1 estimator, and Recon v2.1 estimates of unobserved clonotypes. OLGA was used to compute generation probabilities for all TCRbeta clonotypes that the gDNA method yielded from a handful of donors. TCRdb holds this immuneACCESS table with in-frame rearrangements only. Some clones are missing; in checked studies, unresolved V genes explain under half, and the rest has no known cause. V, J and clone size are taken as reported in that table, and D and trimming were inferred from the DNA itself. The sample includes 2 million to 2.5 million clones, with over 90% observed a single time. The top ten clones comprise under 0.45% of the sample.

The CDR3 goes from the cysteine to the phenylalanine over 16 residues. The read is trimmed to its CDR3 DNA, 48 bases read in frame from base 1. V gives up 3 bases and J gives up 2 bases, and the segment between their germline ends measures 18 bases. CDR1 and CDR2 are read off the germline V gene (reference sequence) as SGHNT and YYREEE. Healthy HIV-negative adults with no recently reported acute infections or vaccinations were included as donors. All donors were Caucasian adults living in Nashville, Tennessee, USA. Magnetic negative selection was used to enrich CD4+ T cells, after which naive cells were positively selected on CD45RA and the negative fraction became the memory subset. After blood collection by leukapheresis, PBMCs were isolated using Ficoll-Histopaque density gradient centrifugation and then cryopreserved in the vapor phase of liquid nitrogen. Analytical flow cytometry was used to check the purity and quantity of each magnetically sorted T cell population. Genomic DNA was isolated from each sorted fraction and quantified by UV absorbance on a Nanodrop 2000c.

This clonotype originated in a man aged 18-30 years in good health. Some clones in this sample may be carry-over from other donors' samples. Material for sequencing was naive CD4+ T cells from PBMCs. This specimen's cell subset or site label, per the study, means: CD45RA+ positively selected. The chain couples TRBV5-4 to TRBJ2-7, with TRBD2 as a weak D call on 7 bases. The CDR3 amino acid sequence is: CASSSGGGSGAYEQYF. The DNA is TGTGCCAGCAGCTCTGGAGGGGGGAGCGGGGCCTACGAGCAGTACTTC.